The 23 T cell receptor beta chains below all came from one sample that was sequenced in a study of T cells in Graves' hyperthyroidism and ophthalmopathy. TCR beta CDR3 regions were amplified from RNA transcripts. First-round RT-PCR targeting the TCR CDR3 was performed with the HTBI primer set. From the multiplex PCR reads, TCRdb called clonotypes with MiXCR, one entry per CDR3 protein. This table holds some 440,000 distinct CDR3 sequences, more than 15% found once. Sequencing input: blood. The receptors derive from a woman under 30 with Graves' hyperthyroidism.

This clonotype has ten or more counts. The rearrangement uses TRBV11-2 and TRBJ1-4; 7 bases agree with TRBD1. Germline V gene data show CDR1 as SGHAT and CDR2 as FQNNGV. This CDR3 region has 17 residues. V gave up 6 bases and J gave up 0 bases; unmatched junction bases: 10. The CDR3 is CASRPGQTFTTNEKLFF. CDR3 coding DNA: TGTGCCAGCAGGCCGGGACAGACTTTTACAACTAATGAAAAACTGTTTTTT.

This clonotype was recorded many times. The chain links TRBV6-4 to TRBJ2-3, with D tentatively TRBD1 (5 bases). Germline CDR1 reads MRHNA; CDR2 reads SNTAGT. Trimming cost V 3 bases and J 2 bases, with 12 bases left between them. CDR3 length: 15 amino acids. The CDR3 loop reads CASSEIPGHTDTQYF. CDR3 in DNA: TGTGCCAGCAGTGAGATCCCAGGGCACACAGATACGCAGTATTTT.

Only a few counts were recorded for this clonotype. As DNA, the CDR3 is TGCGCCAGCAGCTTGGGGTGGATTAATGAAAAACTGTTTTTT. Translation: CASSLGWINEKLFF. V is TRBV5-1 and J is TRBJ1-4; D not certain. Per germline, CDR1 SGHRS and CDR2 YFSETQ. The CDR3 has 14 residues. Trimming left V 0 bases short and J 4 bases short, with 7 bases between.

The chain couples TRBV9 to TRBJ1-1, with 8 bases aligning to TRBD1. The germline V gene encodes CDR1 SGDLS and CDR2 YYNGEE. CDR3 length equals 14 residues. V was clipped by 3 bases and J by 5 bases; unmatched bases: 6. CDR3: CASSGTGQGTEAFF. CDR3 coding DNA: TGTGCCAGCAGCGGGACAGGGCAGGGTACTGAAGCTTTCTTT.

This clonotype was seen at least ten times. This chain joins TRBV9 and TRBJ2-5; 8 bases are a match to TRBD2. Germline V CDR1 and CDR2: SGDLS, YYNGEE. The CDR3 has 15 residues. The ends lost 2 bases at V and 4 bases at J; junction bases unmatched: 7. CDR3 DNA: TGTGCCAGCAGCGTTTCCAGCGGGGGTGGAGAGACCCAGTACTTC. This translates into CASSVSSGGGETQYF.

This clonotype was counted many times. The J gene is TRBJ2-2, the V gene TRBV5-4; D is unresolved. V was cut by 5 bases and J by 4 bases, with 9 bases left in between. The CDR3 has 13 amino acids. CDR1 and CDR2 from the germline V gene are SGHNT and YYREEE (reference sequence). The CDR3 is CASSIDTTGELFF. The CDR3 DNA reads as TGTGCCAGCAGTATTGACACCACCGGGGAGCTGTTTTTT.

At least ten counts were recorded for this clonotype. The chain joins TRBV6-1 to TRBJ2-7, with a possible D match to TRBD1 (5 bases). Trimming stripped 2 bases from V and 6 bases from J, with 14 bases between. The CDR3 has 14 amino acids. CDR1 MNHNS and CDR2 SASEGT come from the germline V gene. The CDR3 loop reads CASSETSTGGEQYF. The DNA of the CDR3 is TGTGCCAGCAGTGAAACCAGTACAGGTGGCGAGCAGTACTTC.

This chain uses TRBV9 with TRBJ2-7, with 16 nucleotides matching TRBD2. Trimming took 4 bases from V and 5 from J; bases not matched to a gene: 9. The CDR3 covers 17 residues. From germline, CDR1 is SGDLS and CDR2 YYNGEE. Here the CDR3 reads CASSQTGTSGRGDEQYF. The CDR3 nucleotides read TGTGCCAGCAGCCAAACCGGGACTAGCGGGAGGGGGGACGAGCAGTACTTC.

At least ten counts were recorded for this clonotype. The chain combines TRBV6-5 with TRBJ2-2; D not certain. Trimming stripped 0 bases from V and 5 bases from J, with 4 bases between. There are 13 residues in the CDR3. From germline, CDR1 is MNHEY and CDR2 SVGAGI. In nucleotides, the CDR3 is TGTGCCAGCAGTTACTCGTTAACCGGGGAGCTGTTTTTT. Its translation: CASSYSLTGELFF.

This clonotype has just a few counts. The chain employs TRBV30 and TRBJ2-7, with a weak D call TRBD2 (6 bases). CDR3 size: 15 residues. With 4 bases removed from V and 7 bases from J, the gap between germline ends came to 23 bases. The germline V gene has CDR1 GTSNPN and CDR2 SVGIG (reference sequence). For the CDR3, the DNA is TGTGCCTGGACCCCGGGACTCTCCCCGGGGCGAGAGCAGTACTTC. It specifies CAWTPGLSPGREQYF. Drawing the rest from reference TRBV30 and TRBJ2-7, the complete variable domain is SQTIHQWPATLVQPVGSPLSLECTVEGTSNPNLYWYRQAAGRGLQLLFYSVGIGQISSEVPQNLSASRPQDRQFILSSKKLLLSDSGFYLCAWTPGLSPGREQYFGPGTRLTVT.

This clonotype was counted between two and nine times. This chain uses TRBV10-1 with TRBJ2-1; 10 nucleotides line up with TRBD2. The CDR3 totals 13 residues. Looked up from germline, CDR1 is WNHNN and CDR2 is SYGVQD (reference sequence). V lost 9 bases, J lost 14 bases, and 13 bases stayed unmatched. CDR3: CASSLSPTSGEFF. In DNA form, the CDR3 reads TGCGCCAGTAGTCTGAGCCCCACTAGCGGGGAGTTCTTC.

V usage is TRBV7-9 and J usage is TRBJ2-3; D gene ambiguous. Trimming shortened V by 5 bases and J by 2 bases, and 11 bases separated the two germline ends. The CDR3 is 14 residues long. From germline, CDR1 is SEHNR and CDR2 FQNEAQ (reference sequence). CDR3 in DNA: TGTGCCAGCAGCACCGAGGCGGTCACAGATACGCAGTATTTT. Translation: CASSTEAVTDTQYF.

In this sample, this clonotype turned up many times. V and J are TRBV6-1 and TRBJ2-7, with 9 bases matching TRBD1. This CDR3 is 15 amino acids long. CDR1 MNHNS and CDR2 SASEGT come from the germline V gene. The J segment lost 6 bases and the V segment lost 5 bases, leaving 11 bases of the junction unmatched. The chain's CDR3 is CASSTTGTGYFEQYF. The CDR3, as DNA: TGTGCCAGCAGTACAACCGGGACAGGGTACTTCGAGCAGTACTTC.

The genes are TRBV24-1 and TRBJ1-5, with a weak D call TRBD1 (5 bases). V was clipped by 2 bases and J by 11 bases, with 9 bases between them. CDR1 KGHDR and CDR2 SFDVKD come from the germline V gene. The CDR3 runs 12 residues. This CDR3 reads CATSDSRGAQHF. The CDR3 region has the DNA TGTGCCACCAGTGATTCACGAGGGGCCCAGCATTTT.

Ten or more counts support this clonotype. The genes are TRBV15 and TRBJ2-1; a possible D gene is TRBD1 (7 bases). V dropped 11 bases and J dropped 8 bases, with 28 bases sitting between them. Germline V gives CDR1 LNHNV, CDR2 YYDKDF (reference sequence). The CDR3 runs 16 residues. The CDR3 loop is CAVGPWTISDRDEQFF. The CDR3 DNA reads as TGTGCCGTAGGCCCCTGGACTATTTCAGACAGGGATGAGCAGTTCTTC.

V gene TRBV5-1 combines with J gene TRBJ2-3, with TRBD2 matching 16 bases. CDR3 length: 19 amino acids. J was trimmed by 5 bases and V by 5 bases; bases with no gene match: 14. The germline gives CDR1 SGHRS, CDR2 YFSETQ. This CDR3 reads CASSPRGTSGRARLDTQYF. DNA of the CDR3: TGCGCCAGCAGTCCAAGGGGGACTAGCGGGAGGGCCCGTCTAGATACGCAGTATTTT. The full variable domain, its missing parts supplied by reference TRBV5-1 and TRBJ2-3, is KAGVTQTPRYLIKTRGQQVTLSCSPISGHRSVSWYQQTPGQGLQFLFEYFSETQRNKGNFPGRFSGRQFSNSRSEMNVSTLELGDSALYLCASSPRGTSGRARLDTQYFGPGTRLTVL.

This clonotype came up many times. The rearrangement joins TRBV12-3 or TRBV12-4 to TRBJ1-1; D unresolved. CDR3 length equals 14 residues. Trimming pared 1 base from V and 1 base from J, leaving 7 bases between. The DNA for the CDR3 is TGTGCCAGCAGTTTAGTCCCCCGGAACACTGAAGCTTTCTTT. It encodes CASSLVPRNTEAFF.

This clonotype is a singleton in its sample. It may be a read error: a sequence one base away is much more abundant. The conserved closing phenylalanine or tryptophan is absent in this CDR3, likely reflecting a read error. J is TRBJ2-7 and V is TRBV12-3 or TRBV12-4, with 8 bases lining up with TRBD1. This CDR3 is 14 amino acids long. The J segment lost 3 bases and the V segment lost 4 bases, leaving 5 bases of the junction unmatched. The CDR3 DNA follows: TGTGCCAGCAGTTGGTCAGGGGGCTTCTACGAGCAGTACTCC. It is translated as CASSWSGGFYEQYS.

This clonotype came up many times. The rearrangement links TRBV6-6 to TRBJ2-1; TRBD1 or TRBD2 may be the D gene (5 bases each). The germline gives CDR1 MNHNY, CDR2 SVGAGI (reference sequence). The germline V and J ends were trimmed by 2 bases and 5 bases, with 13 bases remaining between them. CDR3 length: 15 residues. CDR3 loop: CASSYARGFNNEQFF. In DNA, the CDR3 is TGTGCCAGCAGTTACGCCCGGGGCTTCAACAATGAGCAGTTCTTC.

This clonotype was seen more than once but under ten times. The CDR3 nucleotides are TGCAGCGTGTCGAGGGGATTAGGGTATGGCTACACCTTC. Translated: CSVSRGLGYGYTF. This chain uses TRBV29-1 with TRBJ1-2, with TRBD1 as a possible D gene (5 bases). Trimming left V 6 bases short and J 5 bases short, with 16 bases between. The germline CDR1 and CDR2 sequences are SQVTM and ANQGSEA. The CDR3 loop spans 13 amino acids.

This clonotype was detected ten times or more. J is TRBJ2-7 and V is TRBV7-9; D uncertain. V gave up 3 bases and J gave up 4 bases, with 7 bases separating them. The germline CDR1 and CDR2 sequences are SEHNR and FQNEAQ (reference sequence). The CDR3 runs 12 residues. The CDR3 region has the DNA TGTGCCAGCAGCTTTTCAGTATACGAGCAGTACTTC. As protein: CASSFSVYEQYF.

With regard to this clonotype: This clone may be a read error of a much larger clone one base away. The chain has TRBV5-1 and TRBJ2-1; TRBD2 aligns across 11 bases. This CDR3 has 17 residues. Germline V lookup: CDR1 SGHRS, CDR2 YFSETQ. V shed 3 bases and J 9 bases; nucleotides not matched to a gene: 14. CDR3 loop: CASSSNPASGGTTEQFF. The CDR3 nucleotides are TGCGCCAGCAGCTCGAACCCGGCTAGCGGGGGGACAACTGAGCAGTTCTTC.

V gene TRBV7-8 combines with J gene TRBJ2-3, with a possible D match to TRBD2 (5 bases). The CDR3 contains 15 residues. Germline V gene data show CDR1 as SGHVS and CDR2 as FQNEAQ. The germline V and J ends were trimmed by 2 bases and 5 bases, with 14 bases remaining between them. CDR3 amino acids: CASSLQRQRVDTQYF. CDR3 DNA sequence: TGTGCCAGCAGCTTACAGCGGCAAAGGGTAGATACGCAGTATTTT.